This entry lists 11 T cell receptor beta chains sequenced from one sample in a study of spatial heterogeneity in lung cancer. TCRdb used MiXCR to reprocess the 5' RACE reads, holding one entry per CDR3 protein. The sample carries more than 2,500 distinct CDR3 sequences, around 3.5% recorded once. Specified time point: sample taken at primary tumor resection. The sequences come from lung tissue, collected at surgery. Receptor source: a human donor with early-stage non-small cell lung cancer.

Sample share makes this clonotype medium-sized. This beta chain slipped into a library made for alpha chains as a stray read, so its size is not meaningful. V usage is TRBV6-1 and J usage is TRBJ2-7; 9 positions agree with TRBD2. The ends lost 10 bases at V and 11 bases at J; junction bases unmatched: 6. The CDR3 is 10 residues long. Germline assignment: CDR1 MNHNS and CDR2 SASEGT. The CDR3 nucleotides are TGTGCCATAGGTCCTAGCGGGGAGTACGTC. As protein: CAIGPSGEYV.

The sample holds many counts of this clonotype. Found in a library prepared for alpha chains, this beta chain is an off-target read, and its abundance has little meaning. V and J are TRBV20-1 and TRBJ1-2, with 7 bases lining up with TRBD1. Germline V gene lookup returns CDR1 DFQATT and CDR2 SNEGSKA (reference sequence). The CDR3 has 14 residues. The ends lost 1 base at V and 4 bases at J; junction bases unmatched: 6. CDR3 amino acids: CSARAGTDGYGYTF. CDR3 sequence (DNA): TGCAGTGCTAGAGCCGGGACAGATGGCTATGGCTACACCTTC.

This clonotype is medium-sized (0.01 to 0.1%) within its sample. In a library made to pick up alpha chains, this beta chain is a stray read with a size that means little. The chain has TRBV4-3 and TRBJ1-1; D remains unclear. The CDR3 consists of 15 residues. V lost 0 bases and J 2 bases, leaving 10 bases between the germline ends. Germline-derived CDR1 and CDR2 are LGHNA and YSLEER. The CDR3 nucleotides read TGCGCCAGCAGCCAAGATGTGGGGATTAACACTGAAGCTTTCTTT. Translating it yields CASSQDVGINTEAFF.

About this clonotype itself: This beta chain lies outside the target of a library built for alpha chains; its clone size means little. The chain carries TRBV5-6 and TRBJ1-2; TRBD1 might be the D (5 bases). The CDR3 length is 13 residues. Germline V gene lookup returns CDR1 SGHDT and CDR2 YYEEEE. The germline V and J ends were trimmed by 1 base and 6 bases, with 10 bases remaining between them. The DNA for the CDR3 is TGTGCCAGCAGCTTGTTCAGGGATGATGGCTACACCTTC. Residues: CASSLFRDDGYTF.

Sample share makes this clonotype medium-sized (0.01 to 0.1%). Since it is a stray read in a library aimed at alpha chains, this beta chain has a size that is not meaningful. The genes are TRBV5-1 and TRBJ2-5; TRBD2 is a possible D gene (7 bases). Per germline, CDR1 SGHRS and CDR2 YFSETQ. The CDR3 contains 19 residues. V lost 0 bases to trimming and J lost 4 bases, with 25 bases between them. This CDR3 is CASSLGPRGRGASRETQYF. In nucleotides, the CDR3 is TGCGCCAGCAGCTTGGGCCCTAGGGGACGGGGGGCGTCGCGAGAGACCCAGTACTTC.

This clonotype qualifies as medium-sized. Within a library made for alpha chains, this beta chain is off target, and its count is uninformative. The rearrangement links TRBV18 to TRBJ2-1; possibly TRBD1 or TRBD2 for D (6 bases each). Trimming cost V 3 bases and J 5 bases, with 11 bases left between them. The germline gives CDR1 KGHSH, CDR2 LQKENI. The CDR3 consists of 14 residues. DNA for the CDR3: TGTGCCAGCTCACCCCGGGGGCCGAACAATGAGCAGTTCTTC. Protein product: CASSPRGPNNEQFF.

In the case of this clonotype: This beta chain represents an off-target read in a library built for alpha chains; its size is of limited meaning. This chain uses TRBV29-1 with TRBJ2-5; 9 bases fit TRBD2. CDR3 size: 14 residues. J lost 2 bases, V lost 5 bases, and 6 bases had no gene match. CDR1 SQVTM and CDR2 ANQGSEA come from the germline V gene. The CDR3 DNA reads TGCAGCGTTACCGCGGGGGGGCGTCAAGAGACCCAGTACTTC. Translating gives CSVTAGGRQETQYF.

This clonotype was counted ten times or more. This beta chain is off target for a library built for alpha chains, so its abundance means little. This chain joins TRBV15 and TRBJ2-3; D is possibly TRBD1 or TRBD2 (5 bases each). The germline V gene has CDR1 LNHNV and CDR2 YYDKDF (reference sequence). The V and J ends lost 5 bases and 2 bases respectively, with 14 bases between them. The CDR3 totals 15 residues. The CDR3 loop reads CATSLGAGSTDTQYF. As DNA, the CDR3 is TGTGCCACCAGCCTAGGGGCGGGTTCCACAGATACGCAGTATTTT.

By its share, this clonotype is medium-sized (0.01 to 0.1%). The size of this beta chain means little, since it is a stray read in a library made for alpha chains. The CDR3 nucleotides read TGTGCCAGCAGTTCAGGACAGAACACCGGGGAGCTGTTTTTT. It yields the protein CASSSGQNTGELFF. The chain links TRBV2 to TRBJ2-2; a possible D gene is TRBD1 (5 bases). Germline CDR1 reads SNHLY; CDR2 reads FYNNEI. The V end lost 5 bases, the J end lost 1 base, and 8 bases lay between the germline ends. This CDR3 contains 14 residues. The full variable domain, with the rest looked up from reference TRBV2 and TRBJ2-2, is EPEVTQTPSHQVTQMGQEVILRCVPISNHLYFYWYRQILGQKVEFLVSFYNNEISEKSEIFDDQFSVERPDGSNFTLKIRSTKLEDSAMYFCASSSGQNTGELFFGEGSRLTVL.

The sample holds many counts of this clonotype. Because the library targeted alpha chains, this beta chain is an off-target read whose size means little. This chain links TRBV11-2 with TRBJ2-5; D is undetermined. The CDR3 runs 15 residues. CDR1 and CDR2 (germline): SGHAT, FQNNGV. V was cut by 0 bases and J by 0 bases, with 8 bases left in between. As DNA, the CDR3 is TGTGCCAGCAGCTTAGAGTGGCAGGACCAAGAGACCCAGTACTTC. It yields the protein CASSLEWQDQETQYF.

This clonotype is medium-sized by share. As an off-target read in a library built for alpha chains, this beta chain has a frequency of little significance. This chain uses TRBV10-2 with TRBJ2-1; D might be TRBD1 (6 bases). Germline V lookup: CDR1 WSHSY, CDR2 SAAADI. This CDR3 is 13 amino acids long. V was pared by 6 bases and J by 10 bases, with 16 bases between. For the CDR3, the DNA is TGCGCCAGCAGATCACGTGCAACAGGGGAGCAGTTCTTC. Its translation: CASRSRATGEQFF.